This TCR beta chain was identified in a study of human T cells and chemical hapten exposure. Study overall: Per-sample TCR yields varied mainly from small pooled library volume differences. Findings and caveats of the study: No change in TCRs above 1 in 1000 frequency was produced by DPC sensitization.

In the source study's methods: Counting gave a median of roughly 100,000 TCRs per sample, with values ranging from about 23,224 to 700,000. TCRdb processed the RACE reads anew with MiXCR; each CDR3 protein has one entry. What appears here as the V and J calls and clone size reflects TCRdb's work, not the paper's. The table includes around 80,000 distinct CDR3 sequences, about 8.6% detected once. Time point: healthy volunteer bleed at 6 weeks. Whole blood, unfractionated, served as the material for total RNA extraction. Germline V CDR1 and CDR2: MNHNS, SASEGT. V dropped 0 bases and J dropped 3 bases, with 2 bases sitting between them. There are 13 residues in the CDR3. Concerning this clonotype: Its antigen is not known.

The receptor comes from a male donor in good health. Some clones in this sample may be carry-over from other donors' samples. The V and J genes are TRBV6-1 and TRBJ2-2; D gene ambiguous. The sample consisted of whole blood. The CDR3 bases are TGTGCCAGCAGTGAAGCAGACACCGGGGAGCTGTTTTTT. Protein: CASSEADTGELFF.